The T cell receptor beta chain under discussion was sequenced for a study of neurological immune-mediated disorders. Overall study findings and caveats: Neither clinical nor MRI features were found to be associated with the multiple sclerosis repertoire cluster. None of the CDR3 amino acid sequences in expanded clones turned up in more than one subject, which points to private repertoires in all groups.

This clonotype was recorded at least ten times. Antigen: not known. The CDR3 runs 15 residues. V dropped 0 bases and J dropped 2 bases, with 11 bases sitting between them. The germline V gene encodes CDR1 MNHEY and CDR2 SMNVEV (reference sequence). TCRdb ran MiXCR on the 5' RACE reads and lists one entry per CDR3 protein. The sample has tens of thousands of distinct CDR3 sequences, approximately 3.8% seen once. The chain has TRBV27 and TRBJ2-7; maybe TRBD2 (5 bases). Material: PBMCs. This TCR came from a young man with multiple sclerosis. CDR3 sequence (DNA): TGTGCCAGCAGTTTATCGTCGGGGAACCCCTACGAGCAGTACTTC. Its protein is CASSLSSGNPYEQYF.